These 14 T cell receptor beta chains share one sample of origin, sequenced in a study of brain metastases from non-small cell lung cancer. Produced via immunoSEQ multiplex PCR; TCRdb's table is partial and in-frame only. The table includes thousands of clones, about 88% detected once. The sample comprised tumor-adjacent normal tissue. The origin of the receptors is a donor at least 40 years old with non-small cell lung cancer.

The chain's CDR3 is CASSQDWGSGNTIYF. CDR3 DNA sequence: TGTGCCAGCAGCCAAGATTGGGGTTCTGGAAACACCATATATTTT. The chain combines TRBV3-1 (or the pseudogene TRBV3-2) with TRBJ1-3, with D uncertain. V lost 0 bases to trimming and J lost 1 base, with 7 bases between them. The germline V gene encodes CDR1 LGHDT and CDR2 YNNKEL (reference sequence). The CDR3 consists of 15 residues.

The rearrangement uses TRBV9 and TRBJ2-5, with 10 bases fitting TRBD2. Germline V CDR1 and CDR2: SGDLS, YYNGEE. The CDR3 is 15 residues long. The ends lost 3 bases at V and 4 bases at J; junction bases unmatched: 6. In DNA, the CDR3 is TGTGCCAGCAGCGCCCCGGGACTAGCGACAGAGACCCAGTACTTC. Amino acid sequence: CASSAPGLATETQYF.

The rearrangement uses TRBV27 and TRBJ1-4; D call uncertain. The germline V gene has CDR1 MNHEY and CDR2 SMNVEV (reference sequence). With 6 bases removed from V and 0 bases from J, the gap between germline ends came to 11 bases. The length of the CDR3 is 15 residues. The CDR3 region has the DNA TGTGCCAGCAGCTTTGGTTCCTCAACTAATGAAAAACTGTTTTTT. Encoded protein: CASSFGSSTNEKLFF.

V and J are TRBV12-3 or TRBV12-4 and TRBJ2-7; D gene unclear. This CDR3 has 12 amino acids. Trimming took 5 bases from V and 5 from J, leaving 10 bases between them. The CDR3 coding sequence is TGTGCCAGCAGTATAATCATTCACGAGCAGTACTTC. Its translation: CASSIIIHEQYF.

With regard to this clone: This could be a read error, since a much larger clone is one nucleotide away. Different DNA sequences within this sample yield the same CDR3. V and J are TRBV7-8 and TRBJ1-1; tentative D call: TRBD1 (6 bases). Germline CDR1 SGHVS, CDR2 FQNEAQ. CDR3 length equals 14 residues. The CDR3 protein is CASSLGTLNTEAFF. CDR3 DNA: TGCGCCAGCAGCTTAGGGACATTGAACACTGAAGCTTTCTTT. The variable domain in full, completed from reference TRBV7-8 and TRBJ1-1, reads GAGVSQSPRYKVAKRGQDVALRCDPISGHVSLFWYQQALGQGPEFLTYFQNEAQLDKSGLPSDRFFAERPEGSVSTLKIQRTQQEDSAVYLCASSLGTLNTEAFFGQGTRLTVV.

To note about this clone: The germline gene is not matched at one end of the junction; a read error may be the cause. The chain employs TRBV7-8 and TRBJ2-7, with unresolved D. CDR1 is SGHVS, CDR2 FQNEAQ, per germline. The CDR3 covers 11 residues. Here the CDR3 reads CVSSLGLEQYF. The CDR3 nucleotides read TGTGTCAGCAGCTTAGGTCTCGAGCAGTACTTC.

This clone showed up just a few times. This chain links TRBV27 with TRBJ1-2; 10 bases are shared with TRBD1. The germline V gene encodes CDR1 MNHEY and CDR2 SMNVEV (reference sequence). There are 13 residues in the CDR3. J lost 7 bases, V lost 2 bases, and 1 base had no gene match. CDR3 in DNA: TGTGCCAGCAGTTTAGGGACAGGGGTTGGCTACACCTTC. It yields the protein CASSLGTGVGYTF.

The count of this clone is one. The chain carries TRBV5-4 and TRBJ2-7; 13 bases are a match to TRBD2. V trimming: 4 bases; J trimming: 3 bases; junction bases outside the gene matches: 7. Germline loops: CDR1 SGHNT, CDR2 YYREEE (reference sequence). The CDR3 is 16 residues long. The CDR3 bases are TGTGCCAGCAGCACTCGGACTAGCGGGAGTATCTACGAGCAGTACTTC. It specifies CASSTRTSGSIYEQYF.

This clone was counted between two and nine times. The chain links TRBV6-5 to TRBJ1-2, with unresolved D. V lost 10 bases and J lost 8, with 17 bases in between. This CDR3 spans 12 amino acids. Germline V gene lookup returns CDR1 MNHEY and CDR2 SVGAGI. The CDR3 protein is CATIVAAGGYTF. CDR3 in DNA: TGTGCCACTATCGTAGCCGCAGGCGGCTACACCTTC.

The chain couples TRBV11-2 to TRBJ1-1; TRBD1 is a possible D gene (6 bases). The length of the CDR3 is 14 residues. The V end was cut by 3 bases, the J end by 1 base, with 9 bases between. Germline lookup yields CDR1 SGHAT and CDR2 FQNNGV. The CDR3 nucleotides are TGTGCCAGCAGCTTTCGACAGGCGAACACTGAAGCTTTCTTT. This encodes CASSFRQANTEAFF.

The V and J genes are TRBV25-1 and TRBJ1-1; 7 bases line up with TRBD1. The J segment lost 3 bases and the V segment lost 5 bases, leaving 6 bases of the junction unmatched. CDR3 size: 14 residues. Germline assignment: CDR1 MGHDK and CDR2 SYGVNS. The CDR3 nucleotides are TGTGCCAGCAGTTCACAGGGGCGGCACACTGAAGCTTTCTTT. It is translated as CASSSQGRHTEAFF.

This chain connects TRBV12-1 to TRBJ1-1; TRBD1, the table's D call, lacks a check against the DNA. TRBV12-1 counts as a pseudogene. The CDR3 is made up of 13 amino acids. This CDR3 reads CANESRQRNLAFF. The CDR3 DNA is TGTGCCAACGAGAGCCGACAGCGTAACCTCGCTTTCTTT.

The rearrangement links TRBV11-3 to TRBJ2-1; 10 bases match TRBD2. The V and J ends lost 5 bases and 8 bases, in that order; junction bases with no gene match: 12. CDR1 and CDR2 from the germline V gene are SGHNT and YENEEA. This CDR3 is built from 16 residues. The CDR3, as DNA: TGTGCCAGCAGCCCCGGGGGCAGCGGGAGGGGGGATGAGCAGTTCTTC. Amino acids: CASSPGGSGRGDEQFF.

This chain joins TRBV19 and TRBJ1-5, with a possible D match to TRBD1 (6 bases). Germline V CDR1 and CDR2: LNHDA, SQIVND (reference sequence). V shed 5 bases and J shed 0 bases, with 11 bases lying between them. This CDR3 spans 15 amino acids. The CDR3 protein is CASSGQFFSNQPQHF. The CDR3 DNA follows: TGTGCCAGTAGTGGACAGTTTTTTAGCAATCAGCCCCAGCATTTT.